Listed below are T cell receptor beta chains from one sample, sequenced in a study of CD8 T cells in ankylosing spondylitis. One entry per CDR3 protein, called by TCRdb with MiXCR from the 5' RACE reads. The repertoire includes about 300,000 distinct CDR3 sequences, roughly 11% of them detected once, and roughly 9.2% sits in the top ten. The sequenced sample consisted of blood, either unsorted or a sorted T cell fraction (not recorded which). These receptors all stem from a female donor with ankylosing spondylitis or in good health (not recorded which). Both conserved end residues are part of each CDR3. Fields, in order: V gene, clone size, J gene, D gene, CDR3 protein, CDR3 DNA. A D gene is named only where the DNA matches it firmly. Only part of the rows carry a size: once, few, many, or a class if the clone is expanded.

TRBV6-4,NA,TRBJ2-7,NA,CASSEFAGVSYEQYF,TGTGCCAGCAGTGAATTTGCGGGCGTTTCCTACGAGCAGTACTTC
TRBV5-1,many,TRBJ2-1,TRBD2,CASSQVAGEGEQFF,TGCGCCAGCAGCCAAGTAGCGGGAGAGGGTGAGCAGTTCTTC
TRBV27,many,TRBJ2-4,TRBD1,CASGTGNIQYF,TGTGCCAGCGGGACAGGGAACATTCAGTACTTC
TRBV5-1,few,TRBJ2-7,NA,CASSLAFLGEQYF,TGCGCCAGCAGCTTGGCGTTCTTAGGCGAGCAGTACTTC
TRBV5-1,NA,TRBJ2-1,TRBD2,CASSSLLAGGAHNEQFF,TGCGCCAGCAGCTCACTCCTAGCGGGGGGCGCCCACAATGAGCAGTTCTTC
TRBV20-1,few,TRBJ1-2,NA,CSVGRERIYGYTF,TGCAGTGTTGGAAGGGAGCGAATCTATGGCTACACCTTC
TRBV7-6,NA,TRBJ1-1,NA,CASGHGGGMNTEAFF,TGTGCCAGCGGTCACGGGGGTGGCATGAACACTGAAGCTTTCTTT
TRBV7-2,NA,TRBJ2-5,NA,CASSPQLGGETQYF,TGTGCCAGCAGCCCCCAGTTGGGGGGAGAGACCCAGTACTTC
TRBV10-3,many,TRBJ1-2,TRBD1,CAISESAADRATF,TGTGCCATCAGTGAGTCCGCAGCGGACAGGGCCACCTTC
TRBV9,few,TRBJ2-2,NA,CASSGSPSGTNSNTGELFF,TGTGCCAGCAGCGGAAGCCCTTCCGGGACAAATTCTAACACCGGGGAGCTGTTTTTT
TRBV20-1,many,TRBJ1-5,NA,CSALGLSRNQPQHF,TGCAGTGCTCTGGGATTAAGTCGCAATCAGCCCCAGCATTTT
TRBV2,few,TRBJ2-7,NA,CASSTGFLYEQYF,TGTGCCAGCAGTACAGGGTTTCTCTACGAGCAGTACTTC